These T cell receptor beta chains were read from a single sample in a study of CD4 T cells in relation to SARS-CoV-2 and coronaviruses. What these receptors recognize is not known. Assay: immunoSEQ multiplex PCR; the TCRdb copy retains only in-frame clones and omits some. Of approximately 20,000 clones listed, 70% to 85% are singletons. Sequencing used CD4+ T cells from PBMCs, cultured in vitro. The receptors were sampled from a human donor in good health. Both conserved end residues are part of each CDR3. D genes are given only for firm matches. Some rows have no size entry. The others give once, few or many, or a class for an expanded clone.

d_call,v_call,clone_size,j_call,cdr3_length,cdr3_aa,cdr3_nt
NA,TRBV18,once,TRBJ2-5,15,CASSVEQGSQETQYF,TGTGCCAGCTCAGTAGAGCAGGGAAGCCAAGAGACCCAGTACTTC
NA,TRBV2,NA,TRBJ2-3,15,CASCILAAGKDTQYF,TGTGCCAGCTGCATATTAGCGGCGGGGAAAGATACGCAGTATTTT
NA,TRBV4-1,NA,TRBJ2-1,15,CASSPHGTSFNEQFF,TGCGCCAGCAGCCCACACGGGACTTCCTTCAATGAGCAGTTCTTC
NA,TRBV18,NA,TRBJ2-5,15,CASSPNLDSQETQYF,TGTGCCAGCTCACCTAACCTGGACAGCCAAGAGACCCAGTACTTC
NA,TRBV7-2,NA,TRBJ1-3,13,CASSLGTGDTIYF,TGTGCCAGCAGCTTAGGGACTGGGGACACCATATATTTT
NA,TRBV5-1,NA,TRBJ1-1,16,CASSLAFNRVVTEAFF,TGCGCCAGCAGCTTGGCCTTCAACAGGGTGGTCACTGAAGCTTTCTTT
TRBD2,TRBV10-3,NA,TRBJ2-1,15,CATSGGTSDYNEQFF,TGTGCCACCTCCGGAGGGACTAGCGACTACAATGAGCAGTTCTTC
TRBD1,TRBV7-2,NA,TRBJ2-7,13,CASSKDRFNEQYF,TGTGCCAGCAGTAAGGACAGGTTCAACGAGCAGTACTTC
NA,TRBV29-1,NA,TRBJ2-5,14,CSVEEVRGAETQYF,TGCAGCGTTGAAGAGGTCAGGGGGGCGGAGACCCAGTACTTC
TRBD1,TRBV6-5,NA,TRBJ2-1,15,CASSYSGGGYNEQFF,TGTGCCAGCAGTTACTCAGGGGGCGGTTACAATGAGCAGTTCTTC
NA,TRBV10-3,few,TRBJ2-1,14,CATRLRDIYNEQFF,TGTGCCACCCGATTGAGGGACATCTACAATGAGCAGTTCTTC
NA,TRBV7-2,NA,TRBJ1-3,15,CASSSAGTLGNTIYF,TGTGCCAGCAGCTCCGCCGGGACACTAGGAAACACCATATATTTT
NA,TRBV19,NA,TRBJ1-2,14,CASSITPTTRGYTF,TGTGCCAGTAGTATCACACCCACCACGCGGGGCTACACCTTC
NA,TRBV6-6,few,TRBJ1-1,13,CASSYPTQSEAFF,TGTGCCAGCAGTTACCCGACACAGTCAGAAGCTTTCTTT
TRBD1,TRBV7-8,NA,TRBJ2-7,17,CASSTRPGTGFSYEQYF,TGTGCCAGCAGCACACGACCAGGGACAGGGTTCTCCTACGAGCAGTACTTC
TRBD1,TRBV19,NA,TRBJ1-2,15,CASSTTTGGGYGYTF,TGTGCCAGTAGTACGACGACAGGGGGAGGCTATGGCTACACCTTC
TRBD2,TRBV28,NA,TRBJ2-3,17,CASSPLKGSGGTDTQYF,TGTGCCAGCAGTCCCCTCAAAGGTAGCGGGGGCACAGATACGCAGTATTTT
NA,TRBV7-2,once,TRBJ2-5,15,CASSSPYTIGETQYF,TGTGCCAGCAGCTCGCCGTACACGATAGGGGAGACCCAGTACTTC
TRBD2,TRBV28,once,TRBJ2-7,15,CASSTGIAGAYEQYF,TGTGCCAGCAGTACCGGCATAGCGGGAGCTTACGAGCAGTACTTC
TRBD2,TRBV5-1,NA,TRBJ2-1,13,CASSLTSDNEQFF,TGCGCCAGCAGCTTGACTAGCGACAATGAGCAGTTCTTC
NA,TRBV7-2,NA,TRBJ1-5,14,CASSLARSNQPQHF,TGTGCCAGCAGCTTAGCGCGTAGCAATCAGCCCCAGCATTTT
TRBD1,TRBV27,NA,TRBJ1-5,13,CARVGTGHQPQHF,TGTGCCAGAGTCGGGACAGGGCATCAGCCCCAGCATTTT
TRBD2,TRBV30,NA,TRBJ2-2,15,CAWSGGLAGVGELFF,TGTGCCTGGAGTGGGGGACTAGCGGGAGTCGGGGAGCTGTTTTTT
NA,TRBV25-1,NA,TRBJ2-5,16,CASSEFGADTQETQYF,TGTGCCAGCAGTGAATTTGGGGCCGACACTCAAGAGACCCAGTACTTC
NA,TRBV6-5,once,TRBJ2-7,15,CASSPNRDQTYEQYF,TGTGCCAGCAGCCCGAACCGGGACCAAACCTACGAGCAGTACTTC
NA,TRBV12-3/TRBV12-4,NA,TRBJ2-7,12,CASSLRRGEQYF,TGTGCCAGCAGTTTGAGGAGGGGGGAGCAGTACTTC
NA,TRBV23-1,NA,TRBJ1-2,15,CASSQSPGGWHGYTF,TGCGCCAGCAGTCAATCGCCCGGGGGATGGCATGGCTACACCTTC
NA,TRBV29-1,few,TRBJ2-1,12,CSVESDYNEQFF,TGCAGCGTTGAAAGTGACTACAATGAGCAGTTCTTC
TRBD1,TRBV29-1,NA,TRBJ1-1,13,CSVDQGGNTEAFF,TGCAGCGTTGACCAGGGGGGGAACACTGAAGCTTTCTTT
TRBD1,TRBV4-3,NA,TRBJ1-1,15,CASSPRTGGITEAFF,TGCGCCAGCAGCCCCCGGACAGGGGGAATCACTGAAGCTTTCTTT
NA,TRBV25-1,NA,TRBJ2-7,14,CASSKRVGSYEQYF,TGTGCCAGCAGCAAAAGGGTGGGCTCCTACGAGCAGTACTTC
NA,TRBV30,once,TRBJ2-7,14,CAWGKTGQFYVQYF,TGTGCCTGGGGGAAGACAGGCCAATTCTACGTGCAGTACTTC
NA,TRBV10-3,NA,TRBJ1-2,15,CAINPRDTRRYGYTF,TGTGCCATCAACCCTCGGGACACACGGCGCTATGGCTACACCTTC
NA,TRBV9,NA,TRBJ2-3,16,CASSVEGLRSTDTQYF,TGTGCCAGCAGCGTAGAGGGTCTGCGGAGCACAGATACGCAGTATTTT
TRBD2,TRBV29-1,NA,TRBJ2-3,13,CSVEPAGVDTQYF,TGCAGCGTTGAACCAGCGGGAGTTGATACGCAGTATTTT
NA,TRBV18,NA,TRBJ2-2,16,CASSEMRGTNTGELFF,TGTGCCAGCTCGGAAATGCGCGGGACGAACACCGGGGAGCTGTTTTTT
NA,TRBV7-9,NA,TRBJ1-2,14,CASSPAPGNYGYTF,TGTGCCAGCAGCCCCGCCCCCGGGAACTATGGCTACACCTTC
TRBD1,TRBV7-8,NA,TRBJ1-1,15,CASSPAGTGETEAFF,TGTGCCAGCAGCCCGGCCGGGACAGGGGAAACTGAAGCTTTCTTT
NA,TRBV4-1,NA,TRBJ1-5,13,CASSQGLNQPQHF,TGCGCCAGCAGCCAAGGCCTCAATCAGCCCCAGCATTTT
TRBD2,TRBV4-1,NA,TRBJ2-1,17,CASSQDPTGGGHNEQFF,TGCGCCAGCAGCCAAGATCCGACGGGGGGGGGTCACAATGAGCAGTTCTTC